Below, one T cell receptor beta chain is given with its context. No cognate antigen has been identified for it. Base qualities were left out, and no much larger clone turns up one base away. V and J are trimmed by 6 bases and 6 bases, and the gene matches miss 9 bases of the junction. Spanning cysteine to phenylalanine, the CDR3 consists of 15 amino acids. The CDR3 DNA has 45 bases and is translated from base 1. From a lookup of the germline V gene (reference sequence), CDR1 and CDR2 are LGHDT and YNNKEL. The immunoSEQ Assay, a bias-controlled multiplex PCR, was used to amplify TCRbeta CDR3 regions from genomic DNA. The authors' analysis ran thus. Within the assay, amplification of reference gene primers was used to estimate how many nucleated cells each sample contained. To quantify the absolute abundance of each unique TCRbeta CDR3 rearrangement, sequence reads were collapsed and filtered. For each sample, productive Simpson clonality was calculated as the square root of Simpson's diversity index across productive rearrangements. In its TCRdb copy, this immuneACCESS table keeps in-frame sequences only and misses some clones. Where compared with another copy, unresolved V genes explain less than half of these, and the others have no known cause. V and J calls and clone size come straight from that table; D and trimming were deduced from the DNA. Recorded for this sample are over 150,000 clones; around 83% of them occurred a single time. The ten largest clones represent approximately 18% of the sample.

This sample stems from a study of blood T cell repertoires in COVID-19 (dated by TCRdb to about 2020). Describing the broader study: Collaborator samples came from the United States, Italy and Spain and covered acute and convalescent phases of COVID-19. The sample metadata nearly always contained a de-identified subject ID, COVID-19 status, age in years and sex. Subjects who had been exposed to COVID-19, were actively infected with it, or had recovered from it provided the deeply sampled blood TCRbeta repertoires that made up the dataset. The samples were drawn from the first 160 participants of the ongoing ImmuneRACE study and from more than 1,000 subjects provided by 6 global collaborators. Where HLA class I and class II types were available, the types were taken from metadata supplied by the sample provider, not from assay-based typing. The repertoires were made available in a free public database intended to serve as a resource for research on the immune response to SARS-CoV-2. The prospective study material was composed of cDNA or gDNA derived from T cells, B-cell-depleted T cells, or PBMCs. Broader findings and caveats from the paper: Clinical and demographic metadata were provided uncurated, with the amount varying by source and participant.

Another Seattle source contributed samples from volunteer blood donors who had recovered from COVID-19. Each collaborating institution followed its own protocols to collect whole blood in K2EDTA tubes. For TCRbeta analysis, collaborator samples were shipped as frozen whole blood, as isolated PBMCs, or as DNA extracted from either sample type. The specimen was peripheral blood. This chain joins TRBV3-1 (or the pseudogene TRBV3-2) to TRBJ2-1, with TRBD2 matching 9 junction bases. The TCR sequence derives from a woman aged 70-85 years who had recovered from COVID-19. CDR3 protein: CASSIWREGVNEQFF. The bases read TGTGCCAGCAGTATATGGCGGGAGGGGGTCAATGAGCAGTTCTTC.